This TCR beta chain comes out of a study of CD8+CD57+ T cells in acquired aplastic anemia. Overall study context: Sorted cells (CD4+ and CD8+) yielded DNA amounts that averaged approximately 3.2 ug. Study observations and caveats: Patients and controls shared over 25 CD8+ CDR3 sequences. For CD8+ Simpson's diversity, patients and controls showed no significant difference.

V was shortened by 5 bases and J by 3 bases, with 14 bases between the two germline ends. The CDR3 sequence is 15 residues long. Germline loops: CDR1 SEHNR, CDR2 FQNEAQ (reference sequence). This clonotype was seen once. Its antigen is not known. Genomic DNA provided the template from which TCR beta VDJ and CDR3 profiles were obtained. TCRdb re-analysed the reads in MiXCR, keeping a single row per CDR3 protein. The sample holds fewer than 200,000 distinct CDR3 sequences, 70% to 75% seen once. All sequencing subjects had displayed CD8+CD57+ cell expansion on flow cytometry. Each patient gave a blood sample that was collected before any therapy had been received.

Material for sequencing was sorted CD4+, CD8+, or CD8+CD57+ T cells (not recorded which) from PBMCs. This chain connects TRBV7-9 to TRBJ2-1, with a tentative D call TRBD1 (6 bases). The TCR sequence derives from a human donor with aplastic anemia. This CDR3 reads CASSRGHLNYNEQFF. Written as DNA, the CDR3 is TGTGCCAGCAGCCGGGGACACCTTAACTACAATGAGCAGTTCTTC.